The 26 T cell receptor beta chains below all came from one sample that was sequenced in a study of blood T cells in healthy people across ages. It was with a sample-barcoded 5' primer and a J-beta primer mix that a second PCR of roughly 7 to 12 cycles was run. TCRdb fed the 5' RACE reads into MiXCR, producing one record per CDR3 protein. Found here are 1.5 million to 2 million distinct CDR3 sequences, roughly a third of them singletons; the top ten hold roughly 10%. Input material: blood. The receptors derive from a woman aged 25 to 45 in good health.

This clonotype was detected only a few times. The chain has TRBV4-1 and TRBJ2-7; TRBD1 agrees at 10 bases. Trimming cost V 1 base and J 2 bases; bases outside gene matches: 2. This CDR3 comprises 15 residues. Germline CDR1 is MGHRA and CDR2 is YSYEKL. The CDR3 loop is CASSQGDRGPYEQYF. The CDR3 DNA is TGCGCCAGCAGCCAAGGGGACAGGGGCCCCTACGAGCAGTACTTC.

This chain uses TRBV7-3 with TRBJ2-7; 9 bases line up with TRBD2. The DNA end favors TRBJ2-5, so the J call may be wrong. Germline CDR1 is SGHTA and CDR2 is FQGTGA. The CDR3 is 16 amino acids. The CDR3 protein is CASSLSLSGSGETQYF. CDR3 sequence (DNA): TGTGCCAGCAGCTTAAGCCTTAGCGGGAGCGGAGAGACCCAGTACTTC.

The V gene is TRBV4-1, the J gene TRBJ2-7; D ambiguous. The germline CDR1 and CDR2 sequences are MGHRA and YSYEKL. Trimming took 4 bases from V and 3 from J, leaving 19 bases between them. The CDR3 extends over 16 amino acids. The CDR3, as DNA: TGCGCCAGCAGCCGTAGCTATGGGGATAACAACTACGAGCAGTACTTC. Encoded protein: CASSRSYGDNNYEQYF.

This clonotype appeared a few times. The chain carries TRBV30 and TRBJ2-1; no definite D call. Germline assignment: CDR1 GTSNPN and CDR2 SVGIG (reference sequence). This CDR3 contains 12 residues. Trimming left V 0 bases short and J 7 bases short, with 7 bases between. CDR3 residues: CAWSVLENEQFF. The CDR3 DNA reads as TGTGCCTGGAGTGTACTGGAGAATGAGCAGTTCTTC.

The chain carries TRBV7-9 and TRBJ2-1, with 12 bases identical to TRBD2. Losses at the gene ends were 5 bases for V and 7 bases for J; bases not matched to a gene: 12. The CDR3 has 17 amino acids. Germline lookup yields CDR1 SEHNR and CDR2 FQNEAQ (reference sequence). The CDR3 DNA reads TGTGCCAGCAGCGCCAAGTTGCTAGCGGGGGGGGCAAATGAGCAGTTCTTC. It yields the protein CASSAKLLAGGANEQFF.

This chain joins TRBV15 and TRBJ1-1; D is unclear. CDR3 size: 12 residues. V lost 2 bases to trimming and J lost 4 bases, with 5 bases between them. CDR1 LNHNV and CDR2 YYDKDF come from the germline V gene (reference sequence). The CDR3 bases are TGTGCCACCAGCAGACGCCTCACTGAAGCTTTCTTT. Translated, it gives CATSRRLTEAFF.

This clonotype appeared many times. The gene calls are TRBV7-9 and TRBJ1-2; D remains unclear. CDR1 and CDR2 (germline): SEHNR, FQNEAQ (reference sequence). V was clipped by 5 bases and J by 4 bases, with 14 bases between them. The CDR3 totals 14 residues. CDR3 sequence (DNA): TGTGCCAGCAGCCCCACCGGGCCCCTCTATGGCTACACCTTC. It codes for CASSPTGPLYGYTF.

This chain joins TRBV18 and TRBJ2-7, with 13 bases that match TRBD2. The germline V gene has CDR1 KGHSH and CDR2 LQKENI. There are 18 residues in the CDR3. The J segment lost 0 bases and the V segment lost 4 bases, leaving 9 bases of the junction unmatched. This CDR3 reads CASSRRGTSGDSSYEQYF. CDR3 sequence (DNA): TGTGCCAGCTCACGGCGAGGGACTAGCGGGGATAGCTCCTACGAGCAGTACTTC.

This clonotype was counted a single time. This chain joins TRBV6-2 or TRBV6-3 and TRBJ1-1, with no clear D. V was shortened by 7 bases and J by 7 bases, with 13 bases between the two germline ends. This CDR3 is built from 12 residues. CDR1 and CDR2 (germline): MNHEY, SVGEGT. The CDR3, as DNA: TGTGCCAGCAAGAGGGAAACAAGTGAAGCTTTCTTT. It yields the protein CASKRETSEAFF.

The chain employs TRBV20-1 and TRBJ2-7; D may match TRBD1 or TRBD2 (5 bases each). The DNA end is more similar to TRBJ2-5, so the J call may be wrong. The CDR3 extends over 14 amino acids. Germline CDR1 is DFQATT and CDR2 is SNEGSKA (reference sequence). This chain's CDR3 is CSASPGADNGTQYF. The DNA of the CDR3 is TGCAGTGCCTCACCCGGGGCAGACAACGGGACCCAGTACTTC.

The gene calls are TRBV20-1 and TRBJ2-7, with D unclear. Germline CDR1 and CDR2: DFQATT and SNEGSKA (reference sequence). The CDR3 covers 13 residues. With 0 bases removed from V and 0 bases from J, the gap between germline ends came to 6 bases. This CDR3 is CSARDPFSYEQYF. CDR3 coding DNA: TGCAGTGCTAGAGACCCCTTCTCCTACGAGCAGTACTTC.

The chain is built from TRBV28 and TRBJ1-4; maybe TRBD1 (5 bases). CDR3 size: 15 residues. Germline lookup yields CDR1 MDHEN and CDR2 SYDVKM. Trimming removed 2 bases from V and 0 bases from J, with 7 bases in between. The CDR3 spells CASSLGGPTNEKLFF. In nucleotides, the CDR3 is TGTGCCAGCAGTTTAGGGGGTCCAACTAATGAAAAACTGTTTTTT.

The V gene is TRBV4-2, the J gene TRBJ2-1; a possible D gene is TRBD1 (6 bases). The CDR3 covers 16 residues. The germline gives CDR1 LGHNA, CDR2 YNFKEQ. The V end was cut by 3 bases, the J end by 5 bases, with 17 bases between. CDR3 sequence: CASSQEVGALHNEQFF. CDR3 bases: TGTGCCAGCAGCCAGGAGGTGGGGGCCCTCCACAATGAGCAGTTCTTC.

This clonotype appeared a few times. The genes are TRBV4-1 and TRBJ2-7, with 13 positions matching TRBD2. The V gene end was trimmed by 5 bases and the J gene end by 2 bases; junction bases not matched to a gene: 9. In germline, CDR1 is MGHRA, CDR2 YSYEKL. The CDR3 sequence is 17 residues long. The CDR3 DNA reads as TGCGCCAGCAGCTACGGGACTAGCGGGATATCCACCTACGAGCAGTACTTC. This codes for CASSYGTSGISTYEQYF.

The chain carries TRBV28 and TRBJ1-2, with D possibly matching TRBD1 (6 bases). V was clipped by 6 bases and J by 5 bases, with 19 bases between them. The length of the CDR3 is 15 residues. CDR1 MDHEN and CDR2 SYDVKM come from the germline V gene. The CDR3 DNA reads as TGTGCCAGCAGCGCACCAGGGACACTAATTTATGGCTACACCTTC. Translated, it gives CASSAPGTLIYGYTF.

This clonotype was seen a few times. The chain employs TRBV6-1 and TRBJ2-3; 10 bases line up with TRBD2. Per the germline V gene, CDR1 is MNHNS and CDR2 is SASEGT. This CDR3 is 15 amino acids long. J lost 7 bases, V lost 6 bases, and 10 bases had no gene match. The CDR3 reads CASSRLAGVGNTQYF. CDR3 DNA sequence: TGTGCCAGCAGCCGTCTAGCGGGAGTAGGGAATACGCAGTATTTT.

This chain links TRBV20-1 with TRBJ2-1; D is perhaps TRBD1 (6 bases). This CDR3 is built from 13 residues. Between the trimmed V and J ends, which lost 3 bases and 4 bases, there was a span of 10 bases. CDR1 is DFQATT and CDR2 is SNEGSKA in the germline V gene (reference sequence). CDR3 coding DNA: TGCAGTGCTAGTAAACAGGGTTACAATGAGCAGTTCTTC. The encoded protein is CSASKQGYNEQFF.

This clonotype has a handful of counts. The chain has TRBV20-1 and TRBJ2-1; D may be TRBD1 or TRBD2 (5 bases each). Germline-derived CDR1 and CDR2 are DFQATT and SNEGSKA (reference sequence). The ends were cut back, 7 bases at V and 0 bases at J, with 16 bases in the middle. CDR3 length equals 15 residues. DNA for the CDR3: TGCAGTGTGAGGGGAGACACCCGCTCCTACAATGAGCAGTTCTTC. Translation gives CSVRGDTRSYNEQFF.

V usage is TRBV15 and J usage is TRBJ2-7, with unresolved D. CDR1 is LNHNV, CDR2 YYDKDF, per germline (reference sequence). V was cut by 2 bases and J by 2 bases, with 10 bases left in between. The CDR3 contains 14 residues. CDR3 DNA: TGTGCCACCAGCAGACCTCTTGGGACCTACGAGCAGTACTTC. It codes for CATSRPLGTYEQYF.

This clonotype showed up just once. Sequence at one end of the junction differs from germline and may be a read error. This chain joins TRBV13 and TRBJ2-5; 8 bases agree with TRBD2. This CDR3 spans 18 amino acids. Per germline, CDR1 PRHDT and CDR2 FYEKMQ (reference sequence). The CDR3 DNA sequence: TGTGCCAGCAACTTAGGCCGAGATGCGGGAGGACCCGTCAGGACCCAGTACTTC. Translated, it gives CASNLGRDAGGPVRTQYF.

This rearrangement joins TRBV5-1 to TRBJ2-7, with D uncertain. Germline V CDR1 and CDR2: SGHRS, YFSETQ. The CDR3 covers 14 residues. V shed 7 bases and J shed 3 bases, with 17 bases lying between them. CDR3: CASGAFPKNYEQYF. CDR3 sequence (DNA): TGCGCCAGCGGCGCCTTTCCGAAGAACTACGAGCAGTACTTC.

The chain is built from TRBV15 and TRBJ2-2; a weak D match, TRBD1 (6 bases). The V gene's germline CDR1 is LNHNV and CDR2 YYDKDF (reference sequence). The CDR3 contains 15 residues. V was pared by 1 base and J by 4 bases, with 10 bases between. The CDR3: CATSRVQGGTGELFF. CDR3 nucleotide sequence: TGTGCCACCAGCAGAGTACAGGGCGGCACCGGGGAGCTGTTTTTT.

Here the CDR3 DNA reads TGTGCCAGCAGCGTAGGGGGGTCAACTAATGAAAAACTGTTTTTT. It codes for CASSVGGSTNEKLFF. J is TRBJ1-4 and V is TRBV9, with D perhaps TRBD1 (5 bases). CDR3 length: 15 amino acids. Looked up from germline, CDR1 is SGDLS and CDR2 is YYNGEE. The V and J ends lost 0 bases and 0 bases respectively, with 6 bases between them.

This clonotype has a count of ten or more. The gene calls are TRBV5-1 and TRBJ2-7; TRBD2 matches 7 bases. CDR3 size: 17 residues. V lost 2 bases and J lost 2; bases outside the gene matches: 13. Germline CDR1 SGHRS, CDR2 YFSETQ. Written as DNA, the CDR3 is TGCGCCAGCAGCTTCACGGGCGGGGCGCTAGCGGCCTACGAGCAGTACTTC. Translated, it gives CASSFTGGALAAYEQYF.

The chain combines TRBV24-1 with TRBJ2-1, with 8 bases matching TRBD2. The V gene end was trimmed by 7 bases and the J gene end by 0 bases; junction bases not matched to a gene: 4. In germline, CDR1 is KGHDR, CDR2 SFDVKD. This CDR3 spans 15 amino acids. DNA for the CDR3: TGTGCCACCAGAGCTAGCGGGTACTCCTACAATGAGCAGTTCTTC. Translating gives CATRASGYSYNEQFF.

This clonotype was seen only a few times. This chain links TRBV20-1 with TRBJ1-2; D unresolved. Germline V gene data show CDR1 as DFQATT and CDR2 as SNEGSKA (reference sequence). Trimming left V 4 bases short and J 1 base short, with 4 bases between. The CDR3 runs to 11 residues. The CDR3: CSAIFNYGYTF. The CDR3 nucleotides are TGCAGTGCTATTTTTAACTATGGCTACACCTTC.